This passage covers 5 T cell receptor beta chains from one sample sequenced in a study of blood T cell repertoires in COVID-19. TCRdb's table, derived via immunoSEQ multiplex PCR, lists solely in-frame clones and lacks some. The table records around 280,000 clones, roughly 86% of them present only once. Material: peripheral blood. These receptors all come from a woman aged 30 to 39 who had recovered from COVID-19.

The sample holds a few counts of this clone. V usage is TRBV6-5 and J usage is TRBJ2-7; maybe TRBD2 (6 bases). CDR3 length: 15 amino acids. CDR1 and CDR2 from the germline V gene are MNHEY and SVGAGI. Trimming removed 2 bases from V and 2 bases from J, with 13 bases in between. This chain's CDR3 is CASSYGGTGAYEQYF. CDR3 nucleotides: TGTGCCAGCAGTTACGGGGGGACTGGGGCCTACGAGCAGTACTTC.

The chain joins TRBV6-5 to TRBJ1-2; D not resolved. From germline, CDR1 is MNHEY and CDR2 SVGAGI. Trimming left V 6 bases short and J 1 base short, with 9 bases between. There are 13 residues in the CDR3. This CDR3 reads CASSAQINYGYTF. The CDR3 DNA reads TGTGCCAGCAGCGCACAGATTAACTATGGCTACACCTTC.

The V call is TRBV29-1, the J call TRBJ2-1, with a weak D call TRBD2 (7 bases). This CDR3 comprises 12 residues. V lost 7 bases and J lost 9, with 16 bases in between. Germline V gene sequence: CDR1 SQVTM, CDR2 ANQGSEA. As DNA, the CDR3 is TGCAGCGCCCTCACCCGGGGGGCTGAGCAGTTCTTC. The encoded protein is CSALTRGAEQFF.

Concerning this clone itself: In the same sample, other DNA sequences code for this CDR3. The V call is TRBV6-5, the J call TRBJ1-1, with a tentative D call TRBD1 (6 bases). CDR1 is MNHEY, CDR2 SVGAGI, per germline. This CDR3 spans 13 amino acids. V was shortened by 6 bases and J by 1 base, with 9 bases between the two germline ends. The CDR3 spells CASRTDRNTEAFF. As DNA, the CDR3 is TGTGCCAGCAGAACGGACAGGAACACTGAAGCTTTCTTT.

The chain has TRBV2 and TRBJ1-1; no clear D. Trimming removed 4 bases from V and 1 base from J, with 7 bases in between. The CDR3 runs 13 residues. CDR1 SNHLY and CDR2 FYNNEI come from the germline V gene. CDR3 DNA sequence: TGTGCCAGCAGTGGAGATAGGAACACTGAAGCTTTCTTT. Residues: CASSGDRNTEAFF.